What follows is one T cell receptor beta chain and its context. The data belong to a study of blood T cell repertoires in COVID-19. This CDR3 comprises 17 residues. Per the germline V gene, CDR1 is MDHEN and CDR2 is SYDVKM. The V gene end was trimmed by 8 bases and the J gene end by 2 bases; junction bases not matched to a gene: 10. In the study's own analysis: Cell counts per sample came from amplifying reference gene primers. Clones were sequenced by immunoSEQ multiplex PCR, and TCRdb holds only the in-frame ones, with some missing. V and J calls plus clone size are reproduced from that table; the DNA served to infer D and trimming. The sample has fewer than 130,000 clones; 72% are singletons.

The sequenced sample consisted of peripheral blood. The rearrangement joins TRBV28 to TRBJ1-3; TRBD1 matches 12 bases. The TCR originated in a woman aged 60-70 years with acute or convalescent COVID-19. The CDR3 here is CASDGTGGTSAGNTIYF. CDR3 in DNA: TGTGCCAGCGACGGGACAGGGGGCACTTCGGCTGGAAACACCATATATTTT.